This TCR beta chain was obtained from a study of blood T cell repertoires in COVID-19. Study-level information: Samples of COVID-19 (acute and convalescent) were obtained from the United States, Italy and Spain. In each case, the material was cDNA or gDNA derived from T cells, B-cell-depleted T cells, or PBMCs.

Participant-given clinical history determined each cohort assignment. V trimming: 0 bases; J trimming: 4 bases; junction bases outside the gene matches: 3. This CDR3 is 16 amino acids long. Germline loops: CDR1 MNHNS, CDR2 SASEGT. As processed by the authors: Using reference gene primer amplification, nucleated cell counts were estimated. Profiled with immunoSEQ multiplex PCR; TCRdb holds only in-frame clones, not every one. V, J and clone size are taken as reported in that table, and D and trimming were inferred from the DNA itself. The sample has 200,000 to 300,000 clones; about nine tenths are singletons.

The sequence derives from a woman aged 40 to 55 with acute COVID-19. The sequencing sample was made of PBMCs or T cells enriched from blood (not recorded which). The chain uses TRBV6-1 and TRBJ2-5, with 12 bases fitting TRBD2. The CDR3 protein is CASSEARLAGVETQYF. The DNA for the CDR3 is TGTGCCAGCAGTGAAGCTAGACTAGCGGGAGTAGAGACCCAGTACTTC.